This T cell receptor (beta chain) was retrieved from a study of response to subunit inactivated influenza vaccine. Study-level points and caveats: That few new T cells are recruited by each seasonal influenza vaccination was the authors' suggestion.

The V segment lost 10 bases and the J segment 0 bases; nucleotides outside the gene matches: 8. CDR1 ENHRY and CDR2 SYGVKD come from the germline V gene. This CDR3 contains 14 residues. TCRdb processed the RT-PCR reads anew with MiXCR; each CDR3 protein has one entry. In the table there are roughly 790,000 distinct CDR3 sequences, about 20% of which are singletons. To note about this clonotype: The antigen is unknown.

V usage is TRBV10-3 and J usage is TRBJ1-2; TRBD1 agrees at 7 bases. Source: PBMCs from blood, taken more than 4 days after vaccination. This receptor was identified in a man aged 45-65 years who received an inactivated influenza vaccine. The CDR3 nucleotides are TGTGCCACCGGGACAGATTCAACTAACTATGGCTACACCTTC. Translated: CATGTDSTNYGYTF.